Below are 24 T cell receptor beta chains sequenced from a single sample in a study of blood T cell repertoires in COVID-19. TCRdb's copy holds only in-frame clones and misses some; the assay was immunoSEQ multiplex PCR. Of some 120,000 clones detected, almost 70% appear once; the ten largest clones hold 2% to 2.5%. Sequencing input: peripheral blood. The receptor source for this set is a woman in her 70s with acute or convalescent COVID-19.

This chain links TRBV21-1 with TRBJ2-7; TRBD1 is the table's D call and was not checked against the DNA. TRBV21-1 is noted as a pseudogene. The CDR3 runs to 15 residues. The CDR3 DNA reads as TGTGCCAGCAGCACCCAGGGACAGGGGCACTACGAGCAGTACTTC. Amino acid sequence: CASSTQGQGHYEQYF.

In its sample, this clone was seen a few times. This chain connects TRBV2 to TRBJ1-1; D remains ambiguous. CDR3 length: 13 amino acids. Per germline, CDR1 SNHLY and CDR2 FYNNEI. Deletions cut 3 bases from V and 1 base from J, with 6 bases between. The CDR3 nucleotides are TGTGCCAGCAGTGAGGCAGAGAACACTGAAGCTTTCTTT. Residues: CASSEAENTEAFF.

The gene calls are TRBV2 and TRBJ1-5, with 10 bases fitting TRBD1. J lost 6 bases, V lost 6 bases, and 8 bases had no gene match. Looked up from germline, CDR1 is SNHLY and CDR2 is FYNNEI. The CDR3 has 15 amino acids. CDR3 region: CASRGGQGVGQPQHF. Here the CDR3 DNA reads TGTGCCAGCAGGGGAGGACAGGGGGTCGGTCAGCCCCAGCATTTT. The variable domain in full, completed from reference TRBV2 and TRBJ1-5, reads EPEVTQTPSHQVTQMGQEVILRCVPISNHLYFYWYRQILGQKVEFLVSFYNNEISEKSEIFDDQFSVERPDGSNFTLKIRSTKLEDSAMYFCASRGGQGVGQPQHFGDGTRLSIL.

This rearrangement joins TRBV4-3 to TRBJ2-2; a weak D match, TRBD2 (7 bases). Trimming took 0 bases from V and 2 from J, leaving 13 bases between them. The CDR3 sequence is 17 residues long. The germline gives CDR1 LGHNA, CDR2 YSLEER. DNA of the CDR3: TGCGCCAGCAGCCAAGAGGGGGCGGGGGCCAACACCGGGGAGCTGTTTTTT. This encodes CASSQEGAGANTGELFF.

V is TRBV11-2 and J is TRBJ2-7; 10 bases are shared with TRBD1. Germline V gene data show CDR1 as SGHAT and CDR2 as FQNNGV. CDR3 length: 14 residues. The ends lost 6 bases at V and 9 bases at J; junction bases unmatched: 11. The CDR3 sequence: CASRSRDRGSGQYF. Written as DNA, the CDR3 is TGTGCCAGCAGATCCCGGGACAGGGGCTCGGGGCAGTACTTC. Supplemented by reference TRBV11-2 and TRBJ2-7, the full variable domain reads EAGVAQSPRYKIIEKRQSVAFWCNPISGHATLYWYQQILGQGPKLLIQFQNNGVVDDSQLPKDRFSAERLKGVDSTLKIQPAKLEDSAVYLCASRSRDRGSGQYFGPGTRLTVT.

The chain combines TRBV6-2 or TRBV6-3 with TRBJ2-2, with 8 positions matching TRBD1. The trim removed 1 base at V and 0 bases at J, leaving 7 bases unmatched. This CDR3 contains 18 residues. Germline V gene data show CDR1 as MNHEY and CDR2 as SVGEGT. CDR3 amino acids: CASSYFWPTGANTGELFF. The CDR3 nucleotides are TGTGCCAGCAGTTACTTCTGGCCGACAGGGGCGAACACCGGGGAGCTGTTTTTT.

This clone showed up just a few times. CDR3 in amino acids: CSVGQGTMNTEAFF. The DNA of the CDR3 is TGCAGCGTCGGACAGGGCACTATGAACACTGAAGCTTTCTTT. V usage is TRBV29-1 and J usage is TRBJ1-1, with 8 bases that match TRBD1. V dropped 6 bases and J dropped 0; count of bases not matched to a gene: 6. There are 14 residues in the CDR3. In germline, CDR1 is SQVTM, CDR2 ANQGSEA.

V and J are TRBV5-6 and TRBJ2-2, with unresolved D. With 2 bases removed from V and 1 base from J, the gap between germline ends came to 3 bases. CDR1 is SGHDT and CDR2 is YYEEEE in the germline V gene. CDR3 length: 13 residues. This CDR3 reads CASSLQNTGELFF. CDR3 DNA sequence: TGTGCCAGCAGCTTACAGAACACCGGGGAGCTGTTTTTT.

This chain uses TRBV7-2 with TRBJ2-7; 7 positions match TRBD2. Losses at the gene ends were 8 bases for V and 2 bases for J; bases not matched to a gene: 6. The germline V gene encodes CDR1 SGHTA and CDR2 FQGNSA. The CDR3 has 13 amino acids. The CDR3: CASSRGTTYEQYF. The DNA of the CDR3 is TGTGCCAGCTCGCGGGGGACCACCTACGAGCAGTACTTC.

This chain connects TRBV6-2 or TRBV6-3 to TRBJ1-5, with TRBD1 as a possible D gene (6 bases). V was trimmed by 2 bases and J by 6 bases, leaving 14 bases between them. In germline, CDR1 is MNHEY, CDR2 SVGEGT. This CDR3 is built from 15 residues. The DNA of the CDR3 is TGTGCCAGCAGTTACAGCAACAGGGCGGGTCAGCCCCAGCATTTT. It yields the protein CASSYSNRAGQPQHF.

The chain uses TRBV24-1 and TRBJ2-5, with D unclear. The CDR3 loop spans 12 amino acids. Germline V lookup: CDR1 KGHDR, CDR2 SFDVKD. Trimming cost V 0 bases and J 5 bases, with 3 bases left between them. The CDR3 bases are TGTGCCACCAGTGATTTGGAGGAGACCCAGTACTTC. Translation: CATSDLEETQYF.

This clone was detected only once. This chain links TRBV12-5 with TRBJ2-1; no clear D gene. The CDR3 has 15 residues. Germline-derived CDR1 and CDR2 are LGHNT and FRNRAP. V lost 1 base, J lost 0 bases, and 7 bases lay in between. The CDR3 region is CASGLGHNSYNEQFF. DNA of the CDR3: TGTGCTAGTGGTTTGGGGCATAACTCCTACAATGAGCAGTTCTTC. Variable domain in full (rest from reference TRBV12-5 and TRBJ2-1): DARVTQTPRHKVTEMGQEVTMRCQPILGHNTVFWYRQTMMQGLELLAYFRNRAPLDDSGMPKDRFSAEMPDATLATLKIQPSEPRDSAVYFCASGLGHNSYNEQFFGPGTRLTVL.

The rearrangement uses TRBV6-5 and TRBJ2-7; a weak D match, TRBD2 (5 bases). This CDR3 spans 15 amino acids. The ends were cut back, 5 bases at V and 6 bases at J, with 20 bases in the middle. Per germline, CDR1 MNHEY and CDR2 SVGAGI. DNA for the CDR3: TGTGCCAGCAGTAGTCCATGGCGGGCATCCGGCGAGCAGTACTTC. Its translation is CASSSPWRASGEQYF.

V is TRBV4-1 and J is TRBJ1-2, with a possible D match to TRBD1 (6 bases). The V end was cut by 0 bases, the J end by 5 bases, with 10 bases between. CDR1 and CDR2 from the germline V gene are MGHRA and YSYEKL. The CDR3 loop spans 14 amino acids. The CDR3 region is CASSQERQAYGYTF. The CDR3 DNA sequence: TGCGCCAGCAGCCAAGAAAGACAGGCTTATGGCTACACCTTC.

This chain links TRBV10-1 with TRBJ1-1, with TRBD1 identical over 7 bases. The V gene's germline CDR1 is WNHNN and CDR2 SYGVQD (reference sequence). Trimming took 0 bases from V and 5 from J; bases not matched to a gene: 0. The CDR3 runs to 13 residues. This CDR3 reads CASSESTGTEAFF. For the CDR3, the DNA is TGCGCCAGCAGTGAGTCGACAGGGACTGAAGCTTTCTTT.

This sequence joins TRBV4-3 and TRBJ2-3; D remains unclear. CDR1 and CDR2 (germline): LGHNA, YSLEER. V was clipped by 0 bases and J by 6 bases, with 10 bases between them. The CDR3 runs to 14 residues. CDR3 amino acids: CASSQEVHLDTQYF. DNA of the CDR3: TGCGCCAGCAGCCAAGAGGTCCACTTGGATACGCAGTATTTT.

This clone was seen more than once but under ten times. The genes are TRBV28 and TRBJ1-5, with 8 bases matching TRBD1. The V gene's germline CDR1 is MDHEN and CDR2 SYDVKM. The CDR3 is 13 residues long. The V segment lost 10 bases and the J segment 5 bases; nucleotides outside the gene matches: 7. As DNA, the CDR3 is TGTGCCATCCGACAGGGGACATATCAGCCCCAGCATTTT. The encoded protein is CAIRQGTYQPQHF.

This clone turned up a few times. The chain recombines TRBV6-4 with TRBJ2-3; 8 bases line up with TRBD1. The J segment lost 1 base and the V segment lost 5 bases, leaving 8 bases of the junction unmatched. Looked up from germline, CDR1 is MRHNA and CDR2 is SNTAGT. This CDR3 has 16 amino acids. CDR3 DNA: TGTGCCAGCAGTCCGACAGGGGCGGCGGGCACAGATACGCAGTATTTT. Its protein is CASSPTGAAGTDTQYF.

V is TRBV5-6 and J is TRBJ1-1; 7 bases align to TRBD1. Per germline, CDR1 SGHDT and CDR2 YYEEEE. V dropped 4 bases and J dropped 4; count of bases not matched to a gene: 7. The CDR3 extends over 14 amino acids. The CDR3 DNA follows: TGTGCCAGCAGCCCCCAACCAGGGGGCACTGAAGCTTTCTTT. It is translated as CASSPQPGGTEAFF.

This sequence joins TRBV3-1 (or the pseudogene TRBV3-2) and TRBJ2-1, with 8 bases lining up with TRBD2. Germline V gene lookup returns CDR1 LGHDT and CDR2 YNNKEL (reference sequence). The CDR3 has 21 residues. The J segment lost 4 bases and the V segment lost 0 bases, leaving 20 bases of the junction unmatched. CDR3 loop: CASSQDGPASGGLSSYNEQFF. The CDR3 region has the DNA TGTGCCAGCAGCCAAGATGGGCCGGCGAGCGGGGGCCTGTCTTCTTACAATGAGCAGTTCTTC.

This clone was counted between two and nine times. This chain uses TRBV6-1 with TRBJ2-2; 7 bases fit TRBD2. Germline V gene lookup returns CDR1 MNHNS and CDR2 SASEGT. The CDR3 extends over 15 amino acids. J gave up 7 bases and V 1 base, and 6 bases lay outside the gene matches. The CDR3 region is CASSEEGLVDGELFF. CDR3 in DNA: TGTGCCAGCAGTGAAGAAGGACTAGTAGACGGGGAGCTGTTTTTT.

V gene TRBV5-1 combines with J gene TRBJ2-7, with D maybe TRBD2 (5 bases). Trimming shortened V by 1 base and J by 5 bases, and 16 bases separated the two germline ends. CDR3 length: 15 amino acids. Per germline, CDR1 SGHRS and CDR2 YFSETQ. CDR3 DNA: TGCGCCAGCAGCTTGATAGCTGATCCCGGGAACGAGCAGTACTTC. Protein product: CASSLIADPGNEQYF.

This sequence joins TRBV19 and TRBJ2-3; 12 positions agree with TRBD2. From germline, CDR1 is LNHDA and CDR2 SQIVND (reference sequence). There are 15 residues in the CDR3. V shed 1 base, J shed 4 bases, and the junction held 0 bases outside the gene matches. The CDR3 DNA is TGTGCCAGTAGTATAGGACTAGCGGGAGCAGATACGCAGTATTTT. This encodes CASSIGLAGADTQYF.

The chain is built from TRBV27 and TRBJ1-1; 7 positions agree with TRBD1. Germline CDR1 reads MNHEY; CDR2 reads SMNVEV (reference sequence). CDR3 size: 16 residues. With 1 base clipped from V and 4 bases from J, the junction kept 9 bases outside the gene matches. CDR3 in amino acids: CASSLLGQPLFTEAFF. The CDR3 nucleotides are TGTGCCAGCAGTTTATTGGGACAGCCCCTGTTCACTGAAGCTTTCTTT.